This T cell receptor beta chain was sequenced for a study of CD8+ T cells in alopecia areata. After isolation, RNA underwent reverse transcription to generate cDNA as the sequencing template. Here immunoSEQ multiplex PCR was the method, and the copy in TCRdb shows in-frame clones only, minus some. The sample lists approximately 61,000 clones, about 96% occurring once. Isolation of CD4+ and CD8+ T cells from PBMCs was achieved by sorting. This specimen consisted of CD8+ T cells sorted from blood, obtained at week 0. This TCR derives from a human donor with alopecia areata.

CDR3 sequence (DNA): TGTGCCAGCAGCCCAACCCCCGGGACACAGTCTGGAAACACCATATATTTT. Residues: CASSPTPGTQSGNTIYF. This rearrangement joins TRBV7-2 to TRBJ1-3; maybe TRBD1 (6 bases). The CDR3 is 17 amino acids. Trimming removed 5 bases at V and 1 base at J, with 18 bases between. Germline V CDR1 and CDR2: SGHTA, FQGNSA.